This TCR beta chain is from a study of OX40 agonist ivuxolimab in advanced cancers. Study-wide points: Patients who responded partially at 0.1-3.0 mg/kg showed clonal expansion ranking among the lowest. Some nonresponders likewise displayed low normalized T-cell clonal expansion.

This CDR3 spans 14 amino acids. CDR1 MNHEY and CDR2 SVGAGI come from the germline V gene. Trimming shortened V by 8 bases and J by 2 bases, and 10 bases separated the two germline ends. Assay: immunoSEQ multiplex PCR; the TCRdb copy retains only in-frame clones and omits some. The sample has 25,000 to 35,000 clones, roughly 79% seen once; the top ten hold roughly 10%. Note on this clone: Its antigen is unidentified.

This material consisted of CD4+ or CD8+ T cells sorted from blood, taken in a trial of the OX40 agonist ivuxolimab. This chain links TRBV6-5 with TRBJ2-6, with D tentatively TRBD1 (5 bases). The receptor was isolated from an adult with an advanced solid tumor such as melanoma, head and neck, liver or kidney cancer. The CDR3 here is CASSLGPGANVLTF. CDR3 nucleotide sequence: TGTGCCAGCTCTCTGGGGCCTGGGGCCAACGTCCTGACTTTC.